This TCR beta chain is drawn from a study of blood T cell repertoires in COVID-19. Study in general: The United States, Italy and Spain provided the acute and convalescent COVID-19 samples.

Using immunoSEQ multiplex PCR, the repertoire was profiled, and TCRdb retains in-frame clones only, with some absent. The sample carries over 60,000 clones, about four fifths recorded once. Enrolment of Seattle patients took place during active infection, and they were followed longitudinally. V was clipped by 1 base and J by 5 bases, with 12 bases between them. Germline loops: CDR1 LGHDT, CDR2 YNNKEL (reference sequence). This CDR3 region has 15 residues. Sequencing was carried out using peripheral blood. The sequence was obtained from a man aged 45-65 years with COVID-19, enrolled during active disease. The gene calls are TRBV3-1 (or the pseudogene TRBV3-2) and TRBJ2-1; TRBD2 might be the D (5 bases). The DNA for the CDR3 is TGTGCCAGCAGCCAAGCCTCCCGGGGAAACAATGAGCAGTTCTTC. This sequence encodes CASSQASRGNNEQFF.